The sequence of this T cell receptor beta chain was determined in a study of early T cells in non-severe SARS-CoV-2 infection. Study-wide results and caveats: Anti-spike CD8 specificities were favored by VDJdb matching, whose results missed private and CD4 specificities.

Trimming removed 0 bases from V and 2 bases from J, with 14 bases in between. The germline V gene has CDR1 DFQATT and CDR2 SNEGSKA (reference sequence). CDR3 length: 16 residues. In this sample, this clonotype turned up many times. What it binds is not known. TCRdb reanalysed the 5' RACE reads using MiXCR and keeps one entry per CDR3 protein. In the table there are tens of thousands of distinct CDR3 sequences, under 12% of which are singletons. The sample taken for sequencing was whole blood. The receptor's source is an adult who was a healthcare worker with PCR-confirmed SARS-CoV-2 infection or an uninfected control (not recorded which). V usage is TRBV20-1 and J usage is TRBJ1-5; D is perhaps TRBD1 (6 bases). CDR3 sequence: CSARDAGRGGNQPQHF. Written as DNA, the CDR3 is TGCAGTGCTAGAGATGCTGGCAGGGGTGGCAATCAGCCCCAGCATTTT.